A single count supports the clone carrying this T cell receptor (beta chain). V was shortened by 0 bases and J by 0 bases, with 9 bases between the two germline ends. This CDR3 has 17 residues. Germline V gene lookup returns CDR1 LNHDA and CDR2 SQIVND (reference sequence). This sample was included in a study of blood T cell repertoires in COVID-19. Whole-study context: The samples span acute and convalescent COVID-19 from the United States, Italy and Spain. From T cells, B-cell-depleted T cells, or PBMCs came the material, which was cDNA or gDNA.

As handled by the study authors: Estimated nucleated cell counts came from reference gene primer amplification. Libraries were prepared by immunoSEQ multiplex PCR; TCRdb keeps only in-frame clonotypes and omits some of them. The V and J calls and clone size were taken over from that table, and D and trimming were inferred from the DNA. The top ten clones hold more than 10% of a sample with about 70,000 clones, approximately 86% of them seen once. The source material was peripheral blood. This TCR derives from a human donor in a cohort sampled during active COVID-19. This rearrangement joins TRBV19 to TRBJ1-6, with D maybe TRBD1 (5 bases). The CDR3 DNA follows: TGTGCCAGTAGTATAGAGCGACAGAGCTCCTATAATTCACCCCTCCACTTT. It codes for CASSIERQSSYNSPLHF.